This record looks at one T cell receptor beta chain sequence and its context. Its antigen is unknown. Base qualities are not recorded, but no much larger clone differs from it by a single base. The data were taken from a study of blood T cell repertoires in COVID-19 (TCRdb year 2020). General notes on the study: Samples from collaborators originated in the United States, Italy and Spain and spanned both the acute and convalescent phases of COVID-19. The repertoires were released in a freely available public database intended as a resource for research on the immune response to SARS-CoV-2. The material from the prospective study consisted of cDNA or gDNA derived from T cells, B-cell-depleted T cells, or PBMCs. The dataset comprised deeply sampled blood TCRbeta repertoires from subjects exposed to, actively infected with, or recovered from COVID-19. Samples were obtained from the ongoing ImmuneRACE study (first 160 participants) and from 1,254 subjects provided by 6 global collaborators. Nearly every sample came with metadata listing a de-identified subject ID, COVID-19 status, age in years and sex. HLA class I and class II types, where available, came from metadata supplied by the sample provider rather than from assay-based typing. Points the paper makes about the study in general: The amount of clinical and demographic metadata varied by source and participant and was provided uncurated.

V lost 6 bases and J lost 3 bases, and the count of bases not matched to a germline gene is 3. The CDR3 runs 14 residues from the cysteine to the phenylalanine. Only the CDR3 DNA stays, 42 bases, in frame from base 1. Looking up the germline V gene yields CDR1 SGHDN and CDR2 FVKESK. The immunoSEQ Assay, a bias-controlled multiplex PCR, was used to amplify TCRbeta CDR3 regions from genomic DNA. For the original study's pipeline: The number of nucleated cells in each sample was estimated from the amplification of reference gene primers within the assay. To quantify the absolute abundance of each unique TCRbeta CDR3 rearrangement, sequence reads were collapsed and filtered. For each sample, productive Simpson clonality was calculated as the square root of Simpson's diversity index over productive rearrangements. Entries here come from immuneACCESS through TCRdb and include only in-frame sequences with V and J called. Some clones fail to appear in such tables; in the studies checked, an unresolved V gene covers under half of the shortfall, and the cause of the remainder is unknown. That table gives V, J and clone size, and the DNA gave D and trimming. A total of hundreds of thousands of clones appear in this sample, approximately 88% of them only once. The ten largest clonotypes hold about 12% of the sample.

One collaborating source in Seattle enrolled patients during active infection and followed them longitudinally through the course of disease. Whole blood was collected in K2EDTA tubes by collaborating institutions according to the institutions' own protocols. For TCRbeta analysis, collaborators shipped samples as frozen whole blood, isolated PBMCs, or DNA extracted from either of those sample types. The receptor's source is a woman aged 45-65 years with COVID-19, enrolled during active disease. The chain is made from TRBV14 and TRBJ2-1; 9 of the junction bases match TRBD1. The sample consisted of peripheral blood. The CDR3 sequence is CASRTGGSYNEQFF. The DNA sequence follows: TGTGCCAGCAGGACAGGGGGGAGCTACAATGAGCAGTTCTTC.